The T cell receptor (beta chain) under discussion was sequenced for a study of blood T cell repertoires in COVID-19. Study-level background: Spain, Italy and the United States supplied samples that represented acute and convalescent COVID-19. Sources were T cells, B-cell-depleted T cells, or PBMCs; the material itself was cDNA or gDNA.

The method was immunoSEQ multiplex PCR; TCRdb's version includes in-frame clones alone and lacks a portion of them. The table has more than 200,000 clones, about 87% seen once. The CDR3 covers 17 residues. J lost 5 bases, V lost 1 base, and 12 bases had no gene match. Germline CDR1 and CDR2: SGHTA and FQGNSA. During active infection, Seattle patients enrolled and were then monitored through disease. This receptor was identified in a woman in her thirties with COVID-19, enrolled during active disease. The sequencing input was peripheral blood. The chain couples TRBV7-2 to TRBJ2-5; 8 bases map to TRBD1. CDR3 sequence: CASSLGGGRGLGETQYF. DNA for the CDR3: TGTGCCAGCAGCTTAGGAGGAGGCAGGGGGCTAGGGGAGACCCAGTACTTC.